One sample yielded the 17 T cell receptor beta chains listed below, sequenced in a study of a mutant IDH1 vaccine in newly diagnosed glioma. Indicated time point: week 23, last vaccination. One vaccine dose held 300 ug of mutant IDH1 20-mer peptide and came with topical imiquimod. TCRdb's copy holds only in-frame clones and misses some; the assay was immunoSEQ multiplex PCR. The sample lists fewer than 35,000 clones, around nine tenths occurring once. The antigens these receptors bind are not known. The source material was PBMCs, sampled from a glioma patient whose treatment included an IDH1 peptide vaccine. The receptors come from a middle-aged man with glioma.

This sequence joins TRBV5-1 and TRBJ1-4, with no clear D. The CDR3 has 16 amino acids. Deletions cut 3 bases from V and 6 bases from J, with 18 bases between. Per the germline V gene, CDR1 is SGHRS and CDR2 is YFSETQ. In DNA, the CDR3 is TGCGCCAGCAGCTCCACCCCACGGGGAATGGATGAAAAACTGTTTTTT. Translating gives CASSSTPRGMDEKLFF.

V is TRBV5-3 and J is TRBJ2-7; 7 bases are a match to TRBD1. TRBV5-3 has ORF status, its function being uncertain. The CDR3 covers 9 residues. J was trimmed by 9 bases and V by 9 bases; bases with no gene match: 3. The CDR3 here is CAKQGWQYF. DNA for the CDR3: TGTGCCAAACAGGGGTGGCAGTACTTC.

The chain has TRBV29-1 and TRBJ1-2, with 10 positions matching TRBD1. In germline, CDR1 is SQVTM, CDR2 ANQGSEA. Trimming took 2 bases from V and 7 from J; bases not matched to a gene: 7. There are 14 residues in the CDR3. The CDR3 region is CSVEKLTGGGGYTF. DNA for the CDR3: TGCAGCGTTGAAAAGTTGACAGGGGGCGGTGGCTACACCTTC.

The chain links TRBV11-2 to TRBJ1-2, with a weak D call TRBD1 (6 bases). The CDR3 has 15 residues. The germline V gene has CDR1 SGHAT and CDR2 FQNNGV. Trimming stripped 0 bases from V and 3 bases from J, with 11 bases between. The CDR3 nucleotides read TGTGCCAGCAGCTTAGATCGAACAGGGTACTATGGCTACACCTTC. The encoded protein is CASSLDRTGYYGYTF.

The chain carries TRBV9 and TRBJ2-2, with TRBD2 matching over 7 bases. The germline V gene encodes CDR1 SGDLS and CDR2 YYNGEE. V dropped 0 bases and J dropped 4; count of bases not matched to a gene: 12. The CDR3 loop spans 18 amino acids. CDR3 nucleotide sequence: TGTGCCAGCAGCGTAGGGGTCCGGGGAGGGGAGGGCACCGGGGAGCTGTTTTTT. Protein: CASSVGVRGGEGTGELFF.

This clone showed up just once. V and J are TRBV11-2 and TRBJ1-2; D is ambiguous. This CDR3 has 11 residues. Germline CDR1 is SGHAT and CDR2 is FQNNGV. Trimming shortened V by 7 bases and J by 8 bases, and 11 bases separated the two germline ends. CDR3 amino acids: CASKEATGYTF. The CDR3 DNA follows: TGTGCCAGCAAGGAGGCTACAGGCTACACCTTC. The complete variable domain, with remaining parts taken from reference TRBV11-2 and TRBJ1-2, reads EAGVAQSPRYKIIEKRQSVAFWCNPISGHATLYWYQQILGQGPKLLIQFQNNGVVDDSQLPKDRFSAERLKGVDSTLKIQPAKLEDSAVYLCASKEATGYTFGSGTRLTVV.

This clone was detected a few times. The V call is TRBV2, the J call TRBJ1-6; 7 nucleotides align to TRBD1. Germline assignment: CDR1 SNHLY and CDR2 FYNNEI. J lost 13 bases, V lost 4 bases, and 4 bases had no gene match. There are 12 residues in the CDR3. In DNA form, the CDR3 reads TGTGCCAGCAGTGTGCCGGGACAGCCCCTCCACTTT. Protein product: CASSVPGQPLHF.

This CDR3 is CASSLPPANYGYTF. The CDR3 DNA follows: TGTGCCAGCAGCCTCCCGCCAGCAAACTATGGCTACACCTTC. This sequence joins TRBV7-2 and TRBJ1-2; D unclear. This CDR3 comprises 14 residues. Germline CDR1 SGHTA, CDR2 FQGNSA. Trimming stripped 5 bases from V and 2 bases from J, with 12 bases between.

The CDR3 is CATSRAGGDSNQPQHF. The CDR3 DNA is TGTGCCACCAGCAGGGCGGGGGGGGATAGCAATCAGCCCCAGCATTTT. This rearrangement joins TRBV15 to TRBJ1-5; D is possibly TRBD1 (5 bases). The CDR3 length is 16 residues. V lost 3 bases and J lost 0, with 12 bases in between. Germline lookup yields CDR1 LNHNV and CDR2 YYDKDF (reference sequence).

The rearrangement links TRBV29-1 to TRBJ1-1, with D unclear. V was cut by 3 bases and J by 5 bases, with 13 bases left in between. The CDR3 sequence is 13 residues long. In germline, CDR1 is SQVTM, CDR2 ANQGSEA. In nucleotides, the CDR3 is TGCAGCGTTGAGGAGAGTGAAGGGACTGAAGCTTTCTTT. This gives the protein CSVEESEGTEAFF.

The chain carries TRBV13 and TRBJ2-7; no clear D gene. The CDR3 runs to 13 residues. CDR1 is PRHDT, CDR2 FYEKMQ, per germline (reference sequence). V was pared by 5 bases and J by 2 bases, with 10 bases between. Here the CDR3 reads CASSPPGPYEQYF. The CDR3 DNA reads TGTGCCAGCAGCCCCCCGGGCCCCTACGAGCAGTACTTC.

The chain has TRBV2 and TRBJ2-2; the D gene is possibly TRBD1 (6 bases). The germline gives CDR1 SNHLY, CDR2 FYNNEI. This CDR3 comprises 13 residues. Deletions cut 9 bases from V and 2 bases from J, with 10 bases between. The CDR3 sequence: CASHRDNTGELFF. For the CDR3, the DNA is TGTGCCAGTCACAGGGACAACACCGGGGAGCTGTTTTTT. Full variable domain (outside the CDR3, taken from reference TRBV2 and TRBJ2-2): EPEVTQTPSHQVTQMGQEVILRCVPISNHLYFYWYRQILGQKVEFLVSFYNNEISEKSEIFDDQFSVERPDGSNFTLKIRSTKLEDSAMYFCASHRDNTGELFFGEGSRLTVL.

The CDR3 here is CASSIGRTNYGYTF. CDR3 nucleotide sequence: TGTGCCAGTAGTATAGGCAGAACAAACTATGGCTACACCTTC. The V and J genes are TRBV19 and TRBJ1-2, with unresolved D. V lost 1 base and J 2 bases, leaving 8 bases between the germline ends. The germline V gene encodes CDR1 LNHDA and CDR2 SQIVND (reference sequence). The CDR3 is 14 amino acids.

The chain joins TRBV15 to TRBJ1-2, with 7 nucleotides matching TRBD1. The trim removed 5 bases at V and 8 bases at J, leaving 17 bases unmatched. The germline V gene encodes CDR1 LNHNV and CDR2 YYDKDF (reference sequence). The CDR3 totals 16 residues. The DNA of the CDR3 is TGTGCCACCAGCGGACAGACTACCGGGACAGCACGGGGCTACACCTTC. It encodes CATSGQTTGTARGYTF. The entire variable domain, with the rest obtained from reference TRBV15 and TRBJ1-2, is as follows: DAMVIQNPRYQVTQFGKPVTLSCSQTLNHNVMYWYQQKSSQAPKLLFHYYDKDFNNEADTPDNFQSRRPNTSFCFLDIRSPGLGDTAMYLCATSGQTTGTARGYTFGSGTRLTVV.

The J gene is TRBJ1-5, the V gene TRBV30; weak D call: TRBD1 (5 bases). The germline V and J ends were trimmed by 3 bases and 0 bases, with 6 bases remaining between them. CDR1 and CDR2 (germline): GTSNPN, SVGIG (reference sequence). The CDR3 is 13 amino acids. The CDR3 DNA reads TGTGCCTGGAGGGGGGGTAGCAATCAGCCCCAGCATTTT. Its translation is CAWRGGSNQPQHF. The full variable domain, with the rest looked up from reference TRBV30 and TRBJ1-5, is SQTIHQWPATLVQPVGSPLSLECTVEGTSNPNLYWYRQAAGRGLQLLFYSVGIGQISSEVPQNLSASRPQDRQFILSSKKLLLSDSGFYLCAWRGGSNQPQHFGDGTRLSIL.

This rearrangement joins TRBV6-5 to TRBJ1-6; tentative D call: TRBD1 (5 bases). Germline V gene data show CDR1 as MNHEY and CDR2 as SVGAGI. V was clipped by 2 bases and J by 10 bases, with 12 bases between them. The CDR3 sequence is 14 residues long. The CDR3 DNA follows: TGTGCCAGCAGTTACACTCAGGGAAGATCACCCCTCCACTTT. As protein: CASSYTQGRSPLHF.

The rearrangement links TRBV4-1 to TRBJ2-1, with a weak D call TRBD1 (6 bases). Germline assignment: CDR1 MGHRA and CDR2 YSYEKL. V dropped 1 base and J dropped 4 bases, with 17 bases sitting between them. The CDR3 contains 17 residues. The CDR3 region has the DNA TGCGCCAGCAGCCAAGGGGCGCTCAGGACAGCTTACAATGAGCAGTTCTTC. Translating gives CASSQGALRTAYNEQFF.